These 7 T cell receptor beta chains originate from one sample sequenced in a study. TCRdb redid the calling of the 5' RACE reads with MiXCR, one entry per CDR3 protein. The sample includes over 55,000 distinct CDR3 sequences, around 30% of them seen just once. The material sequenced was tumor-infiltrating naive CD4+ T cells sorted from the breast tumor. As for subset: naive CD4+ T cells, CD4+CD45RA+CD25-. The receptor set was obtained from a female donor with breast cancer.

To note about this clonotype: A much larger clone sits a single nucleotide away, making a read error possible. This chain uses TRBV28 with TRBJ2-1; weak D call: TRBD1 (5 bases). V was pared by 5 bases and J by 4 bases, with 15 bases between. In germline, CDR1 is MDHEN, CDR2 SYDVKM. CDR3 length: 15 residues. DNA of the CDR3: TGTGCCAGCAGTCCAAGACAGATACCGTACAATGAGCAGTTCTTC. Its protein product is CASSPRQIPYNEQFF.

This clonotype was detected many times. This chain connects TRBV20-1 to TRBJ2-3; D unclear. The CDR3 is made up of 12 amino acids. Per germline, CDR1 DFQATT and CDR2 SNEGSKA (reference sequence). The ends were cut back, 3 bases at V and 5 bases at J, with 9 bases in the middle. CDR3 DNA: TGCAGTGCTAGTCCCCCCATAGATACGCAGTATTTT. Translation gives CSASPPIDTQYF.

This clonotype occurred many times. This chain joins TRBV11-1 and TRBJ2-1; a possible D gene is TRBD1 (6 bases). Trimming took 5 bases from V and 10 from J, leaving 15 bases between them. Germline V CDR1 and CDR2: SGHAT, FQDESV (reference sequence). The CDR3 covers 13 residues. This CDR3 is CASSRGYRAEQFF. The CDR3, as DNA: TGTGCCAGCAGCCGAGGATACAGGGCCGAGCAGTTCTTC.

This clonotype has a handful of counts. Here the CDR3 reads CSAPRGNIQYF. The CDR3 DNA sequence: TGCAGTGCTCCTAGGGGGAACATTCAGTACTTC. The genes are TRBV20-1 and TRBJ2-4, with D perhaps TRBD1 (6 bases). Germline CDR1 reads DFQATT; CDR2 reads SNEGSKA (reference sequence). This CDR3 is built from 11 residues. The ends were cut back, 5 bases at V and 7 bases at J, with 9 bases in the middle.

For this clonotype: Since no conserved phenylalanine or tryptophan closes the CDR3, a read error is the likely cause. The chain couples TRBV12-3 or TRBV12-4 to TRBJ1-1, with D possibly being TRBD1 (6 bases). The V end was cut by 4 bases, the J end by 0 bases, with 18 bases between. The CDR3 spans 17 residues. The CDR3 region has the DNA TGTGCCAGCAGTTCGTCCCGGGACACGAACATGAACACTGAAGCTTTCCTT. Amino acid sequence: CASSSSRDTNMNTEAFL.

The table lists this clonotype with a few counts. The chain combines TRBV7-2 with TRBJ2-2; D might be TRBD2 (5 bases). V lost 1 base and J lost 6, with 15 bases in between. The germline CDR1 and CDR2 sequences are SGHTA and FQGNSA. The CDR3 runs to 16 residues. CDR3 region: CASSLGGRGSSGELFF. The CDR3 DNA reads TGTGCCAGCAGCTTAGGTGGCCGGGGATCGTCCGGGGAGCTGTTTTTT.

This clonotype was found a few times. The rearrangement uses TRBV4-2 and TRBJ2-1, with 9 bases aligning to TRBD2. The germline V gene encodes CDR1 LGHNA and CDR2 YNFKEQ. This CDR3 contains 15 residues. V lost 1 base to trimming and J lost 10 bases; unmatched junction nucleotides: 8. CDR3 sequence reads: CASSQAGGGALEQFF. The DNA of the CDR3 is TGTGCCAGCAGCCAAGCAGGCGGGGGGGCGTTGGAGCAGTTCTTC.